The rows below give T cell receptor delta chains drawn from one sample of a study of gamma-delta chains in newborns, infants, children. TCRdb re-called the reads using CATT. The top ten hold approximately 4% of the sample, which has about 11,000 delta-chain clones, roughly 8.5% seen once. Sequences were obtained from blood. Source of these receptors: a child who was a newborn, infant or young child, either healthy, febrile or measles-vaccinated (not recorded which). The conserved cysteine and the conserved F or W are not part of the CDR3 here. The D gene is left open where the match is weak.

V gene: TRDV2; D gene: TRDD3; CDR3 protein: ACDDVGILHSSWDTRQMF
V gene: TRDV2; D gene: TRDD3; CDR3 protein: ACRPLLGPHGDKLT
V gene: TRDV2; D gene: TRDD3; CDR3 protein: ACDTVLPPTGGYSIWDTRQMF
V gene: TRDV2; D gene: -; CDR3 protein: ACDTVGASSWDTRQMF
V gene: TRDV2; D gene: TRDD3; CDR3 protein: ACDRLPSNPLGELSSWDTRQMF
V gene: TRDV2; D gene: TRDD3; CDR3 protein: ACDPVGIRPGSDKLI
V gene: TRDV2; D gene: TRDD3; CDR3 protein: ACDTVLGDTSWDTRQMF
V gene: TRDV2; D gene: TRDD3; CDR3 protein: ACDVLGDAGSSWDTRQMF
V gene: TRDV2; D gene: -; CDR3 protein: ACDTLGIFTDKLI
V gene: TRDV2; D gene: TRDD3; CDR3 protein: ACVTWGPSSWDTRQMF
V gene: TRDV2; D gene: TRDD3; CDR3 protein: ACDGVTGGYPTAQLF
V gene: TRDV2; D gene: TRDD3; CDR3 protein: ACDVLGDISWDTRQMF
V gene: TRDV2; D gene: -; CDR3 protein: ACDSLGSLTAQLF
V gene: TRDV2; D gene: TRDD3; CDR3 protein: ACDTVPTGGYVTSVTDKLI
V gene: TRDV2; D gene: -; CDR3 protein: ACDTGGILYTDKLI
V gene: TRDV2; D gene: -; CDR3 protein: ACDVVGGSSWDTRQMF
V gene: TRDV2; D gene: TRDD3; CDR3 protein: ACDTVSGGYYLTDKLI
V gene: TRDV2; D gene: TRDD3; CDR3 protein: ACDDAGGGPYTDKLI
V gene: TRDV2; D gene: TRDD3; CDR3 protein: ACDTLGDKFGKLI
V gene: TRDV2; D gene: -; CDR3 protein: ACDLLGGIHTDKLI
V gene: TRDV2; D gene: TRDD3; CDR3 protein: ACDALLGADKLI
V gene: TRDV2; D gene: TRDD3; CDR3 protein: ACDRLLGDTQLI
V gene: TRDV2; D gene: -; CDR3 protein: ACDALSDTDKLI
V gene: TRDV2; D gene: TRDD3; CDR3 protein: ACDTVGLGGTHTDKLI
V gene: TRDV2; D gene: -; CDR3 protein: ACDTVWGFRGTLTARLF
V gene: TRDV2; D gene: TRDD3; CDR3 protein: ACDPLGGTYTDKLI
V gene: TRDV2; D gene: TRDD3; CDR3 protein: ACDTHPYLLGDTDKLI